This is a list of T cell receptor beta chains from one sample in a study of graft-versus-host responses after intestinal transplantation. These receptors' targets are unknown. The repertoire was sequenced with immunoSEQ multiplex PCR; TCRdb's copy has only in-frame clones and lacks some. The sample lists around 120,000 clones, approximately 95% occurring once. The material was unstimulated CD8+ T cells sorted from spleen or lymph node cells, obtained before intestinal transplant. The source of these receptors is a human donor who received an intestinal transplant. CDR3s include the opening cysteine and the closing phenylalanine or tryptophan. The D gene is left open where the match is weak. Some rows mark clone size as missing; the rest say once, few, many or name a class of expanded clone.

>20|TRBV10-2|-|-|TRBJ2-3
TGCGCCAGCAGTGAGGGGGCCGGGACAGCGGGTGCGGCTAGCACAGATACGCAGTATTTT
CASSEGAGTAGAASTDTQYF
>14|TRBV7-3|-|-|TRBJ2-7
TGTGCCAGCAGCCCCCGACAGGACTCCTACGAGCAGTACTTC
CASSPRQDSYEQYF
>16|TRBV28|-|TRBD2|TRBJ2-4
TGTGCCAGCAGTCCTGGACTAGCGGTAGCCAAAAACATTCAGTACTTC
CASSPGLAVAKNIQYF
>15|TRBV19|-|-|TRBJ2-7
TGTGCCAGTAGTATACAGGGAGGCCCCTTCTACGAGCAGTACTTC
CASSIQGGPFYEQYF
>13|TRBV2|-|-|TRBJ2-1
TGTGCCAGCAGTCTCGGGCCTGGGGATGAGCAGTTCTTC
CASSLGPGDEQFF
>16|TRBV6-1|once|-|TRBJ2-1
TGTGCCAGCAGTGAAGCGTACCCAACCGTAAGCAATGAGCAGTTCTTC
CASSEAYPTVSNEQFF
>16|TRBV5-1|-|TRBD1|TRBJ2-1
TGCGCCAGCAGCTTGGCCGGAGGACAGGCTACCAATGAGCAGTTCTTC
CASSLAGGQATNEQFF
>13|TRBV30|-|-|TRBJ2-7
TGTGCCTGGAGTTACACTAGCCGCCACGAGCAGTACTTC
CAWSYTSRHEQYF
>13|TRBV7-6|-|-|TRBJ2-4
TGTGCCAGCAGCTTAGGGGATGGGAACATTCAGTACTTC
CASSLGDGNIQYF
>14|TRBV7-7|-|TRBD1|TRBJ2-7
TGTGCTAGCAGCTCGGGACAGGGCAACTACGAGCAGTACTTC
CASSSGQGNYEQYF
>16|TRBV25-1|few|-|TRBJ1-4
TGTGCCAGCAGTGACGCCTTGAACAGCCTTAATGAAAAACTGTTTTTT
CASSDALNSLNEKLFF
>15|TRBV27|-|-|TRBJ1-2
TGTGCCAGCAACCCCTCGGCAGGGGCGGACTATGGCTACACCTTC
CASNPSAGADYGYTF
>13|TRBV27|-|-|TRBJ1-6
TGTGCCAGCAGTTTGGAGGGGAATTCACCCCTCCACTTT
CASSLEGNSPLHF
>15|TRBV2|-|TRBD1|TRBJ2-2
TGTGCCAGCAGTGACGGGACAGGGGGCACCGGGGAGCTGTTTTTT
CASSDGTGGTGELFF
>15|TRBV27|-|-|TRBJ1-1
TGTGCCAGCAGTCCTAACCTGGAGTTGAACACTGAAGCTTTCTTT
CASSPNLELNTEAFF
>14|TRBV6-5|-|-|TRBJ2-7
TGTGCCAGCAGTTCGACGCCATCATCCGACGAGCAGTACTTC
CASSSTPSSDEQYF
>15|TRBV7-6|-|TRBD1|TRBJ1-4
TGTGCCAGCAGCTTAGCAGGGGGCGTGGATGAAAAACTGTTTTTT
CASSLAGGVDEKLFF
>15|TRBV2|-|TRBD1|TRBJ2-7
TGTGCCAGCAGTGATCCGGGACAGGGGGCCTGGATACTGTACTTC
CASSDPGQGAWILYF
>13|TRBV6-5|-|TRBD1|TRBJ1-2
TGTGCCAGCAGCGGACAGGGGGTTTATGGCTACACCTTC
CASSGQGVYGYTF
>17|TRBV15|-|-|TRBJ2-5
TGTGCCACCAGCAATAACCAACTCGACCGCAACCAAGAGACCCAGTACTTC
CATSNNQLDRNQETQYF
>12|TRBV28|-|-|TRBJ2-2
TGTGCCAGCAGTTTGGGGTCCGGGGAGCTGTTTTTT
CASSLGSGELFF
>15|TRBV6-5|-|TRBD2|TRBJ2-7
TGTGCCAGCAGTCGGACTAGCGGGAGTCTAAACGAGCAGTACTTC
CASSRTSGSLNEQYF
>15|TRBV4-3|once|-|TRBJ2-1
TGCGCCAGCAGCAACGACTGGAGCTCCTACAATGAGCAGTTCTTC
CASSNDWSSYNEQFF
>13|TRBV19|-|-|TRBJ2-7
TGTGCCAGTAGTATCAGCAGCTCCTACGAGCAGTACTTC
CASSISSSYEQYF
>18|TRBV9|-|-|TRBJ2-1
TGTGCCAGCAGCGCAAATTGTGGGGGTTTCTCCGGCTGCAATGAGCAGTTCTTC
CASSANCGGFSGCNEQFF
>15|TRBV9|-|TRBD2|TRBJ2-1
TGTGCCAGCAGCGCGAGCGGGACCTATTACAATGAGCAGTTCTTC
CASSASGTYYNEQFF
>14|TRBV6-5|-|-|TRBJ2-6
TGTGCCAGCACTCTCAACTCTGGGGCCAACGTCCTGACTTTC
CASTLNSGANVLTF
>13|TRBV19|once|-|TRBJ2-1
TGTGCCAGTAGTACCCCACTCCGCGGAAGACAGTTCTTC
CASSTPLRGRQFF